The 23 T cell receptor beta chains below come from one sample, sequenced in a study of T cell responses to AZD1222 COVID-19 vaccine (dated by TCRdb to about 2021). The label giving this sample's time point can be read as: about 28 days (+/-7) after the second vaccine dose. Libraries were made using the immunoSEQ multiplex PCR assay. As stored in TCRdb, this immuneACCESS dataset retains in-frame rearrangements with V and J assigned. A fraction of the clones does not appear; measured against another copy, unresolved V genes explain less than half of the discrepancy, and the remainder lacks a known reason. The sample profile shows under 140,000 clones; just under 95% of them were found once. Jointly, the top ten make up less than 2.5% of the sample. The sample in question was peripheral blood, obtained 28 days after the second AZD1222 dose. The origin of the receptors is an adult who received the AZD1222 COVID-19 vaccine.

V is TRBV28 and J is TRBJ2-2; 7 bases are a match to TRBD1. Per germline, CDR1 MDHEN and CDR2 SYDVKM. With V trimmed by 6 bases and J by 6 bases, 7 bases remained unmatched. CDR3 size: 14 residues. The CDR3 DNA is TGTGCCAGCAGCTCGACAGGGACACCCGGGGAGCTGTTTTTT. Protein: CASSSTGTPGELFF.

The chain employs TRBV5-4 and TRBJ2-4, with D unclear. V gave up 2 bases and J gave up 6 bases, with 12 bases separating them. CDR3 size: 14 residues. In germline, CDR1 is SGHNT, CDR2 YYREEE (reference sequence). CDR3 in amino acids: CASSLGSSINIQYF. The CDR3 bases are TGTGCCAGCAGCTTAGGATCCAGCATAAACATTCAGTACTTC.

The chain has TRBV5-1 and TRBJ2-3; D is undetermined. V lost 0 bases to trimming and J lost 2 bases, with 7 bases between them. CDR3 length: 14 amino acids. CDR1 is SGHRS, CDR2 YFSETQ, per germline. Here the CDR3 reads CASSLEGLTDTQYF. CDR3 DNA sequence: TGCGCCAGCAGCTTGGAAGGGCTCACAGATACGCAGTATTTT.

The chain links TRBV18 to TRBJ2-2; 10 bases are shared with TRBD2. Germline V gives CDR1 KGHSH, CDR2 LQKENI. After removal of 8 bases from V and 6 bases from J, the junction contained 3 bases not matched to a gene. CDR3 length equals 13 residues. CDR3 DNA: TGTGCCAGCACCGGGACTAGCGCCGGGGAGCTGTTTTTT. It encodes CASTGTSAGELFF.

The rearrangement uses TRBV5-1 and TRBJ1-1; a possible D gene is TRBD1 (5 bases). There are 14 residues in the CDR3. The germline CDR1 and CDR2 sequences are SGHRS and YFSETQ. The V end lost 4 bases, the J end lost 1 base, and 11 bases lay between the germline ends. CDR3 nucleotides: TGCGCCAGCAGCCCCGGGGCGGCGAACACTGAAGCTTTCTTT. Translation gives CASSPGAANTEAFF.

This chain connects TRBV7-2 to TRBJ2-2; no clear D gene. Trimming took 3 bases from V and 5 from J, leaving 7 bases between them. The CDR3 extends over 13 amino acids. The germline V gene has CDR1 SGHTA and CDR2 FQGNSA. The CDR3 region is CASSFRGTGELFF. Written as DNA, the CDR3 is TGTGCCAGCAGCTTTAGAGGAACCGGGGAGCTGTTTTTT.

The chain employs TRBV2 and TRBJ2-6, with a possible D match to TRBD1 (8 bases). The CDR3 is 17 residues long. V lost 7 bases and J lost 1, with 17 bases in between. CDR1 and CDR2 from the germline V gene are SNHLY and FYNNEI. The CDR3 bases are TGTGCCAGCATTCGGACAGGGAGGGCATCTGGGGCCAACGTCCTGACTTTC. This sequence encodes CASIRTGRASGANVLTF.

The chain carries TRBV20-1 and TRBJ2-7, with a possible D match to TRBD2 (6 bases). This CDR3 is built from 15 residues. Trimming shortened V by 3 bases and J by 3 bases, and 18 bases separated the two germline ends. Germline assignment: CDR1 DFQATT and CDR2 SNEGSKA (reference sequence). In nucleotides, the CDR3 is TGCAGTGCTAGTGTTCTCGGGACTCTCAACTACGAGCAGTACTTC. It codes for CSASVLGTLNYEQYF.

This clone was counted a few times. The chain combines TRBV28 with TRBJ2-3; D possibly uses TRBD1 or TRBD2 (5 bases each). CDR1 and CDR2 (germline): MDHEN, SYDVKM. Trimming took off 6 bases at V and 0 bases at J, with 10 bases between the two ends. CDR3 size: 14 residues. The CDR3 DNA follows: TGTGCCAGCAGAGGGGACCTTAGCACAGATACGCAGTATTTT. This sequence encodes CASRGDLSTDTQYF. The variable domain in full, completed from reference TRBV28 and TRBJ2-3, reads DVKVTQSSRYLVKRTGEKVFLECVQDMDHENMFWYRQDPGLGLRLIYFSYDVKMKEKGDIPEGYSVSREKKERFSLILESASTNQTSMYLCASRGDLSTDTQYFGPGTRLTVL.

This chain links TRBV12-5 with TRBJ2-1, with 10 bases fitting TRBD1. Looked up from germline, CDR1 is LGHNT and CDR2 is FRNRAP. V lost 0 bases to trimming and J lost 2 bases; unmatched junction nucleotides: 16. The CDR3 extends over 21 amino acids. This chain's CDR3 is CASGLVQDGTGVVGAYNEQFF. CDR3 nucleotide sequence: TGTGCTAGTGGTTTGGTACAAGATGGGACAGGGGTTGTGGGGGCCTACAATGAGCAGTTCTTC.

The chain employs TRBV19 and TRBJ2-6; weak D call: TRBD2 (6 bases). The CDR3 runs 17 residues. Looked up from germline, CDR1 is LNHDA and CDR2 is SQIVND (reference sequence). V gave up 1 base and J gave up 0 bases, with 10 bases separating them. The CDR3 DNA reads as TGTGCCAGTAGTATAGGGCGGAGGGGCTCTGGGGCCAACGTCCTGACTTTC. Protein: CASSIGRRGSGANVLTF.

V usage is TRBV3-1 (or the pseudogene TRBV3-2) and J usage is TRBJ2-3; D gene unclear. The CDR3 loop spans 14 amino acids. V was trimmed by 4 bases and J by 0 bases, leaving 8 bases between them. The germline gives CDR1 LGHDT, CDR2 YNNKEL (reference sequence). The CDR3 spells CASSPVKSTDTQYF. CDR3 nucleotide sequence: TGTGCCAGCAGCCCGGTCAAGAGCACAGATACGCAGTATTTT.

The count of this clone is one. The rearrangement uses TRBV16 and TRBJ2-5; D unresolved. Trimming cost V 4 bases and J 4 bases, with 7 bases left between them. CDR1 and CDR2 from the germline V gene are KGHSY and FQNENV. This CDR3 has 12 residues. CDR3 bases: TGTGCCAGCAGCCCCCAGCGAGAGACCCAGTACTTC. Protein: CASSPQRETQYF.

This clone has only a few counts. Other DNA sequences in this specimen translate into the identical CDR3. J is TRBJ1-2 and V is TRBV20-1; no firm D call. Germline V gene data show CDR1 as DFQATT and CDR2 as SNEGSKA (reference sequence). Trimming took 4 bases from V and 5 from J, leaving 8 bases between them. This CDR3 is 11 amino acids long. The CDR3 region is CSATGDYGYTF. The CDR3 region has the DNA TGCAGTGCTACCGGGGATTATGGCTACACCTTC.

J is TRBJ1-2 and V is TRBV19, with D uncertain. With 2 bases removed from V and 6 bases from J, the gap between germline ends came to 13 bases. CDR1 and CDR2 from the germline V gene are LNHDA and SQIVND (reference sequence). The length of the CDR3 is 14 residues. The CDR3 loop is CASSIRETGNGYTF. DNA of the CDR3: TGTGCCAGTAGTATAAGGGAAACGGGGAATGGCTACACCTTC.

The chain has TRBV4-2 and TRBJ2-3, with D unresolved. CDR3 size: 14 residues. Trimming pared 0 bases from V and 7 bases from J, leaving 11 bases between. Germline loops: CDR1 LGHNA, CDR2 YNFKEQ. Here the CDR3 DNA reads TGTGCCAGCAGCCAAGAACTTGAAAGGAATACGCAGTATTTT. Translating gives CASSQELERNTQYF.

J is TRBJ2-7 and V is TRBV28; D call uncertain. The germline gives CDR1 MDHEN, CDR2 SYDVKM. Trimming removed 5 bases at V and 3 bases at J, with 11 bases between. The CDR3 consists of 13 residues. The CDR3 reads CASSPLGFYEQYF. In DNA, the CDR3 is TGTGCCAGCAGTCCCCTGGGCTTCTACGAGCAGTACTTC.

A few counts support this clone. The chain links TRBV15 to TRBJ1-4; D may be TRBD1 (5 bases). CDR1 LNHNV and CDR2 YYDKDF come from the germline V gene (reference sequence). V was cut by 3 bases and J by 12 bases, with 20 bases left in between. This CDR3 spans 15 amino acids. The CDR3 is CATSREADTPWELFF. Here the CDR3 DNA reads TGTGCCACCAGCAGGGAGGCGGACACCCCATGGGAACTGTTTTTT.

The genes are TRBV5-1 and TRBJ2-1; 10 positions agree with TRBD1. The V and J ends lost 3 bases and 6 bases, in that order; junction bases with no gene match: 9. In germline, CDR1 is SGHRS, CDR2 YFSETQ. The length of the CDR3 is 16 residues. CDR3 amino acids: CASSWAADRGTNEQFF. DNA for the CDR3: TGCGCCAGCAGCTGGGCCGCGGACAGGGGGACCAATGAGCAGTTCTTC.

The rearrangement links TRBV2 to TRBJ1-4; D might be TRBD1 (6 bases). The CDR3 has 13 residues. The V end lost 7 bases, the J end lost 0 bases, and 6 bases lay between the germline ends. Germline-derived CDR1 and CDR2 are SNHLY and FYNNEI. The CDR3 here is CASTGATNEKLFF. The CDR3, as DNA: TGTGCCAGCACAGGGGCAACTAATGAAAAACTGTTTTTT.

The chain uses TRBV6-5 and TRBJ1-1; D possibly corresponds to TRBD1 (5 bases). Per the germline V gene, CDR1 is MNHEY and CDR2 is SVGAGI. V was clipped by 2 bases and J by 4 bases, with 11 bases between them. The CDR3 has 14 amino acids. The CDR3 here is CASSYLGGGTEAFF. The CDR3 region has the DNA TGTGCCAGCAGTTACCTCGGGGGGGGCACTGAAGCTTTCTTT.

CDR3 loop: CAISESGRAQPQHF. The CDR3, as DNA: TGTGCCATCAGTGAGTCGGGCAGGGCTCAGCCCCAGCATTTT. This chain links TRBV10-3 with TRBJ1-5, with TRBD1 as a possible D gene (5 bases). Deletions cut 0 bases from V and 6 bases from J, with 9 bases between. CDR1 ENHRY and CDR2 SYGVKD come from the germline V gene. This CDR3 spans 14 amino acids.

The rearrangement uses TRBV10-3 and TRBJ1-1; TRBD1 agrees at 8 bases. CDR1 and CDR2 (germline): ENHRY, SYGVKD. This CDR3 region has 14 residues. Trimming cost V 6 bases and J 1 base; bases outside gene matches: 4. The chain's CDR3 is CAIRGDRRNTEAFF. For the CDR3, the DNA is TGTGCCATCAGGGGGGACAGGAGGAACACTGAAGCTTTCTTT.